This passage covers 27 T cell receptor beta chains from one sample sequenced in a study of metastatic and nonmetastatic thyroid tumors. Using MiXCR, TCRdb re-called clones from the PCR reads. The sample lists 20,000 or so clones; roughly a quarter were seen once. Among the patients, none had received any treatment before thyroid surgery. The sample consisted of tumor tissue. The source of these receptors is a female donor with papillary thyroid cancer or a benign thyroid nodule (not recorded which). Some clones in this sample may be carry-over from other donors' samples.

The chain uses TRBV20-1 and TRBJ2-7; no clear D gene. Germline V CDR1 and CDR2: DFQATT, SNEGSKA (reference sequence). The CDR3 runs to 14 residues. The V and J ends lost 5 bases and 2 bases respectively, with 16 bases between them. CDR3: CSARPQTLTYEQYF. The CDR3 DNA sequence: TGCAGTGCTCGCCCCCAGACACTTACCTACGAGCAGTACTTC.

This clone was seen more than once but under ten times. The V gene is TRBV10-3, the J gene TRBJ1-1; no definite D call. The CDR3 consists of 13 residues. The V gene's germline CDR1 is ENHRY and CDR2 SYGVKD. Trimming removed 10 bases at V and 5 bases at J, with 17 bases between. The DNA for the CDR3 is TGTGCCACCCGAATTCCCCCTACTACTGAAGCTTTCTTT. This codes for CATRIPPTTEAFF.

The chain combines TRBV28 with TRBJ2-7; 10 nucleotides align to TRBD1. The length of the CDR3 is 15 residues. The J segment lost 2 bases and the V segment lost 4 bases, leaving 5 bases of the junction unmatched. CDR1 MDHEN and CDR2 SYDVKM come from the germline V gene. The CDR3 DNA follows: TGTGCCAGCAGTTCTTTCGGACAGGGGGCCTACGAGCAGTACTTC. Amino acids: CASSSFGQGAYEQYF.

This clone came up many times. The chain carries TRBV18 and TRBJ1-6; 7 positions match TRBD1. Germline lookup yields CDR1 KGHSH and CDR2 LQKENI. V trimming: 4 bases; J trimming: 4 bases; junction bases outside the gene matches: 4. The CDR3 is made up of 15 amino acids. This CDR3 reads CASSLNRGYNSPLHF. For the CDR3, the DNA is TGTGCCAGCTCACTAAACAGGGGTTATAATTCACCCCTCCACTTT.

The table lists this clone with a few counts. A junction boundary mismatches the germline segment, possibly from a read error. The V and J genes are TRBV25-1 and TRBJ2-2, with 9 bases identical to TRBD2. The CDR3 covers 20 residues. Per germline, CDR1 MGHDK and CDR2 SYGVNS. The CDR3 spells CAISAGPGWVAGANTGELFF. Here the CDR3 DNA reads TGTGCCATCAGTGCGGGTCCGGGGTGGGTAGCGGGAGCGAACACCGGGGAGCTGTTTTTT.

This clone was picked up a small number of times. The chain couples TRBV6-1 to TRBJ1-6, with D unclear. V was cut by 2 bases and J by 10 bases, with 9 bases left in between. The CDR3 is 13 amino acids. CDR1 and CDR2 (germline): MNHNS, SASEGT. The chain's CDR3 is CASSELEKSPLHF. The DNA for the CDR3 is TGTGCCAGCAGTGAACTGGAGAAATCACCCCTCCACTTT.

There are a few counts of this clone. V gene TRBV27 combines with J gene TRBJ1-6; 7 nucleotides align to TRBD1. Germline loops: CDR1 MNHEY, CDR2 SMNVEV (reference sequence). There are 15 residues in the CDR3. V shed 6 bases, J shed 8 bases, and the junction held 10 bases outside the gene matches. The chain's CDR3 is CASRRTGLGDSPLHF. As DNA, the CDR3 is TGTGCCAGCAGGCGGACAGGTTTGGGAGATTCACCCCTCCACTTT.

In this sample, this clone turned up a few times. The J gene is TRBJ2-3, the V gene TRBV27; the D call may be TRBD1 or TRBD2 (6 bases each). Germline CDR1 MNHEY, CDR2 SMNVEV (reference sequence). Trimming pared 8 bases from V and 8 bases from J, leaving 20 bases between. CDR3 length equals 14 residues. This CDR3 reads CASRRGRYEATQYF. CDR3 in DNA: TGTGCCAGCCGTCGGGGGCGGTACGAGGCTACGCAGTATTTT.

This clone appeared many times. J is TRBJ1-2 and V is TRBV20-1; D unresolved. The germline V gene has CDR1 DFQATT and CDR2 SNEGSKA (reference sequence). The CDR3 spans 14 residues. The V and J ends lost 5 bases and 2 bases respectively, with 15 bases between them. The CDR3 nucleotides read TGCAGTGCTTTTGGCAGCCGAGCAAACTATGGCTACACCTTC. Translating gives CSAFGSRANYGYTF.

This clone was detected ten times or more. The chain couples TRBV7-8 to TRBJ2-5; D unresolved. Germline lookup yields CDR1 SGHVS and CDR2 FQNEAQ. CDR3 size: 12 residues. The V and J ends lost 2 bases and 5 bases respectively, with 6 bases between them. CDR3 loop: CASSLNRETQYF. The DNA for the CDR3 is TGTGCCAGCAGCTTAAATAGGGAGACCCAGTACTTC.

Note on this clone: Given a much more abundant clone one base away, this may be a read error. The rearrangement joins TRBV28 to TRBJ2-3, with 8 bases that match TRBD2. Germline V gene sequence: CDR1 MDHEN, CDR2 SYDVKM. With 7 bases clipped from V and 2 bases from J, the junction kept 14 bases outside the gene matches. This CDR3 has 17 residues. CDR3 protein: CASIPRGGTRPTDTQYF. As DNA, the CDR3 is TGTGCCAGCATCCCTAGGGGCGGGACTAGGCCCACAGATACGCAGTATTTT.

By share, this clone ranks as medium-sized. V and J are TRBV15 and TRBJ2-2, with 9 nucleotides matching TRBD1. CDR1 is LNHNV, CDR2 YYDKDF, per germline (reference sequence). The CDR3 spans 17 residues. The V segment lost 1 base and the J segment 1 base; nucleotides outside the gene matches: 4. CDR3 bases: TGTGCCACCAGCAGAGGGGGGACAGGGCGGAACACCGGGGAGCTGTTTTTT. Translated, it gives CATSRGGTGRNTGELFF.

With regard to this clone: A much larger clone sits a single nucleotide away, making a read error possible. CDR3 sequence: CSAAGLSFSNYGYTF. As DNA, the CDR3 is TGCAGTGCTGCGGGGTTATCGTTTTCTAACTATGGCTACACCTTC. This sequence joins TRBV20-1 and TRBJ1-2; D call uncertain. Germline assignment: CDR1 DFQATT and CDR2 SNEGSKA (reference sequence). The CDR3 sequence is 15 residues long. Trimming stripped 5 bases from V and 0 bases from J, with 16 bases between.

This clone occurred many times. The V and J genes are TRBV7-8 and TRBJ2-1; TRBD2 is a possible D gene (5 bases). The CDR3 runs 16 residues. Trimming shortened V by 2 bases and J by 4 bases, and 15 bases separated the two germline ends. Germline V gene sequence: CDR1 SGHVS, CDR2 FQNEAQ. The CDR3 sequence is CASSLFYGIQYNEQFF. DNA for the CDR3: TGTGCCAGCAGCTTATTCTACGGGATCCAGTACAATGAGCAGTTCTTC.

This clone was counted many times. This could be a read error, since a much larger clone is one nucleotide away. Other DNA sequences of this sample code for an identical CDR3. V gene TRBV2 combines with J gene TRBJ2-7, with TRBD2 as a possible D gene (6 bases). The CDR3 contains 14 residues. V lost 3 bases to trimming and J lost 0 bases, with 9 bases between them. Per germline, CDR1 SNHLY and CDR2 FYNNEI. CDR3 sequence (DNA): TGTGCCAGCAGTGATGGGCGGGACTCCTACGAGCAGTACTTC. It is translated as CASSDGRDSYEQYF.

This clone was picked up many times. This chain joins TRBV20-1 and TRBJ2-1, with a possible D match to TRBD2 (5 bases). The CDR3 contains 13 residues. Trimming left V 5 bases short and J 1 base short, with 9 bases between. Germline CDR1 and CDR2: DFQATT and SNEGSKA (reference sequence). The CDR3 bases are TGCAGTGCTCCTAGGAGGTCCTACAATGAGCAGTTCTTC. This codes for CSAPRRSYNEQFF.

This clone is labeled as medium-sized. This chain connects TRBV5-5 to TRBJ2-3, with D possibly matching TRBD2 (6 bases). The germline V gene encodes CDR1 SGHKS and CDR2 YYEKEE (reference sequence). CDR3 size: 16 residues. V was trimmed by 1 base and J by 0 bases, leaving 12 bases between them. The CDR3 is CASSLFGGTSTDTQYF. For the CDR3, the DNA is TGTGCCAGCAGCTTGTTCGGCGGGACCAGCACAGATACGCAGTATTTT.

The V gene is TRBV7-6, the J gene TRBJ2-1, with TRBD2 as a possible D gene (6 bases). Trimming took off 1 base at V and 7 bases at J, with 11 bases between the two ends. Per germline, CDR1 SGHVS and CDR2 FNYEAQ. The CDR3 runs 14 residues. CDR3 nucleotides: TGTGCCAGCAGCTTAGTTGCGGGGAGGAATGAGCAGTTCTTC. Residues: CASSLVAGRNEQFF. The complete variable domain, with remaining parts taken from reference TRBV7-6 and TRBJ2-1, reads GAGVSQSPRYKVTKRGQDVALRCDPISGHVSLYWYRQALGQGPEFLTYFNYEAQQDKSGLPNDRFSAERPEGSISTLTIQRTEQRDSAMYRCASSLVAGRNEQFFGPGTRLTVL.

This clone was detected many times. The chain links TRBV7-6 to TRBJ2-2; 14 nucleotides align to TRBD2. J lost 6 bases, V lost 5 bases, and 5 bases had no gene match. The germline gives CDR1 SGHVS, CDR2 FNYEAQ. The CDR3 totals 16 residues. CDR3 in DNA: TGTGCCAGCAGCCAGGGACTAGCGGGAGTGGCCGGGGAGCTGTTTTTT. Amino acid sequence: CASSQGLAGVAGELFF.

The table lists this clone with many counts. In DNA, the CDR3 is TGTGCCATCAGTGAGAAAGGGGATACCTACGAGCAGTACTTC. As protein: CAISEKGDTYEQYF. The genes are TRBV10-3 and TRBJ2-7; D is possibly TRBD1 (5 bases). Germline lookup yields CDR1 ENHRY and CDR2 SYGVKD. The V gene lost 2 bases and the J gene lost 2 bases, with 10 bases spanning the gap. The CDR3 spans 14 residues.

In this sample, this clone turned up many times. The chain is built from TRBV20-1 and TRBJ2-1; TRBD2 agrees at 8 bases. CDR3 length: 12 residues. Germline assignment: CDR1 DFQATT and CDR2 SNEGSKA (reference sequence). V was clipped by 3 bases and J by 9 bases; unmatched bases: 4. The CDR3 DNA is TGCAGTGCTAGCGGGAGGGCCGCTGAGCAGTTCTTC. Translating it yields CSASGRAAEQFF.

The genes are TRBV6-1 and TRBJ2-2; 7 nucleotides match TRBD1. Germline V gene data show CDR1 as MNHNS and CDR2 as SASEGT. The CDR3 loop spans 14 amino acids. The trim removed 6 bases at V and 1 base at J, leaving 2 bases unmatched. The CDR3 region is CASRRTGNTGELFF. Written as DNA, the CDR3 is TGTGCCAGCAGACGGACAGGGAACACCGGGGAGCTGTTTTTT.

Relative to its sample, this clone is large. The rearrangement joins TRBV27 to TRBJ2-7; 9 nucleotides match TRBD2. Unmatched junction bases numbered 3, after V lost 3 bases and J lost 3 bases. From germline, CDR1 is MNHEY and CDR2 SMNVEV (reference sequence). The CDR3 totals 14 residues. In nucleotides, the CDR3 is TGTGCCAGCAGTTTTAGCGGGAGCGGCTACGAGCAGTACTTC. Amino acids: CASSFSGSGYEQYF.

This clone was seen a few times. V usage is TRBV29-1 and J usage is TRBJ2-2, with a tentative D call TRBD2 (5 bases). This CDR3 has 11 residues. V was cut by 4 bases and J by 7 bases, with 7 bases left in between. CDR1 is SQVTM, CDR2 ANQGSEA, per germline. Here the CDR3 reads CSVVEVGELFF. The DNA of the CDR3 is TGCAGCGTTGTGGAGGTCGGGGAGCTGTTTTTT.

The chain couples TRBV12-3 or TRBV12-4 to TRBJ1-1, with a tentative D call TRBD1 (6 bases). This CDR3 spans 15 amino acids. V was pared by 3 bases and J by 1 base, with 12 bases between. This CDR3 is CASSLRGDANTEAFF. The DNA of the CDR3 is TGTGCCAGCAGTTTGAGGGGGGATGCGAACACTGAAGCTTTCTTT.

As to this clone: The conserved closing phenylalanine or tryptophan is absent in this CDR3, likely reflecting a read error. The rearrangement links TRBV7-9 to TRBJ1-2, with D possibly matching TRBD1 (5 bases). CDR3 size: 12 residues. The germline V gene has CDR1 SEHNR and CDR2 FQNEAQ (reference sequence). The CDR3 bases are TGTGCCAGCAGCCCCGGGGGGTATGTCTACACCCTC. This sequence encodes CASSPGGYVYTL.

This clone was observed a handful of times. The rearrangement joins TRBV19 to TRBJ1-5, with D hard to call. V gave up 11 bases and J gave up 5 bases, with 16 bases separating them. Germline assignment: CDR1 LNHDA and CDR2 SQIVND (reference sequence). The CDR3 loop spans 13 amino acids. The CDR3 bases are TGTGCCGGGAGTAAGCGTGGGCATCAGCCCCAGCATTTT. It translates to CAGSKRGHQPQHF. The full variable domain, its missing parts supplied by reference TRBV19 and TRBJ1-5, is DGGITQSPKYLFRKEGQNVTLSCEQNLNHDAMYWYRQDPGQGLRLIYYSQIVNDFQKGDIAEGYSVSREKKESFPLTVTSAQKNPTAFYLCAGSKRGHQPQHFGDGTRLSIL.